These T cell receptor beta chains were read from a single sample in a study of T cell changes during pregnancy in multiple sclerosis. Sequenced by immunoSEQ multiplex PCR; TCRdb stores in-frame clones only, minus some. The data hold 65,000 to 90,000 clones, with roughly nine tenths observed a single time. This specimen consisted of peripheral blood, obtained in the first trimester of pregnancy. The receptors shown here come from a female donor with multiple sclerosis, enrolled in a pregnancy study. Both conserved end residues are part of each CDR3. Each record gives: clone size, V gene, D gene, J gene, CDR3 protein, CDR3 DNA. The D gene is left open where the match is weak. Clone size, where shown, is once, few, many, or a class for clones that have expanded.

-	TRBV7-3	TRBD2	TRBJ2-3	CASSFGRPGLAGGNTDTQYF	TGTGCCAGCAGCTTTGGACGACCGGGACTAGCGGGGGGGAACACAGATACGCAGTATTTT
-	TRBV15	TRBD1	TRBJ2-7	CATSPGTVHAYEQYF	TGTGCCACCAGCCCTGGGACAGTCCATGCCTACGAGCAGTACTTC
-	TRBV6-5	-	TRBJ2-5	CASSGGGETQYF	TGTGCCAGCTCGGGGGGCGGGGAGACCCAGTACTTC
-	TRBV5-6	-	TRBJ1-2	CASSLAGGGGYTF	TGTGCCAGCAGCTTGGCCGGGGGGGGCGGCTACACCTTC
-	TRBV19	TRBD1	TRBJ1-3	CASSRQGHHSGNTIYF	TGTGCCAGTAGTCGACAGGGGCACCACTCTGGAAACACCATATATTTT
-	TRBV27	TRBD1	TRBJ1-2	CASSLFKGTGRVYGYTF	TGTGCCAGCAGTTTATTCAAAGGGACAGGCCGTGTTTATGGCTACACCTTC
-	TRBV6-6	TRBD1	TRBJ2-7	CASSSGGALQRKYF	TGTGCCAGCAGCTCAGGGGGTGCGCTCCAAAGGAAGTACTTC
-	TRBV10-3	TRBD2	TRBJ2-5	CAISESGTSVEETQYF	TGTGCCATCAGTGAGTCAGGGACTAGCGTAGAAGAGACCCAGTACTTC
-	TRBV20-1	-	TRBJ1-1	CSAALVSEAFF	TGCAGTGCGGCCCTGGTCTCTGAAGCTTTCTTT
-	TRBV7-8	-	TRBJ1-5	CASSRTGGSNQPQHF	TGTGCCAGCAGTCGTACCGGGGGAAGCAATCAGCCCCAGCATTTT
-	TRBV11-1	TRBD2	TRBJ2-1	CASSFLPSGINNEQFF	TGTGCCAGCAGCTTTCTTCCTAGCGGGATTAACAATGAGCAGTTCTTC
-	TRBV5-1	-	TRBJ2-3	CASSRSATLGTDTQYF	TGCGCCAGCAGCCGATCCGCGACCCTAGGCACAGATACGCAGTATTTT
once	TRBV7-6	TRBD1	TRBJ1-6	CASSWEPGQDPQQAPLHF	TGTGCCAGCAGCTGGGAACCGGGACAGGACCCCCAACAGGCACCCCTCCACTTT
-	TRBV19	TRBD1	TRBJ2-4	CASSKRQGAAKNIQYF	TGTGCCAGTAGCAAACGACAGGGGGCGGCCAAAAACATTCAGTACTTC
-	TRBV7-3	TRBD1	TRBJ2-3	CASSLQTGGPDTQYF	TGTGCCAGCAGCCTCCAGACAGGGGGACCAGATACGCAGTATTTT
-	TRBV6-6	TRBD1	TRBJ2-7	CATGIRDRYYEQYF	TGTGCCACTGGAATCCGGGACAGGTACTACGAGCAGTACTTC
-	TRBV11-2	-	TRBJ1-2	CASSLVKGPLGYGYTF	TGTGCCAGCAGCTTAGTTAAAGGCCCCCTAGGCTATGGCTACACCTTC
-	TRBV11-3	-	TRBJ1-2	CASSLEGRNEDYGYTF	TGTGCCAGCAGCTTAGAGGGGCGAAATGAAGACTATGGCTACACCTTC
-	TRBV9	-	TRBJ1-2	CASSALDTNSYGYTF	TGTGCCAGCAGCGCCCTGGACACCAACAGCTATGGCTACACCTTC
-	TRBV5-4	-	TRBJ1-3	CASSQPGAGNTIYF	TGTGCCAGCAGCCAACCGGGAGCTGGAAACACCATATATTTT
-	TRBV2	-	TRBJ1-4	CASVPGLFGGQSEKLFF	TGTGCCAGCGTCCCTGGTCTTTTCGGGGGGCAAAGTGAAAAACTGTTTTTT
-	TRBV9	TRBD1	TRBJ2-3	CASSVGTGVSDTQYF	TGTGCCAGCAGCGTAGGGACAGGGGTTTCAGATACGCAGTATTTT
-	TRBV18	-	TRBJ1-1	CASSPEGSYEAFF	TGTGCCAGCTCACCAGAGGGTTCTTATGAAGCTTTCTTT
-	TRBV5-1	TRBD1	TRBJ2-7	CASSISGTGSYYEQYF	TGCGCCAGCAGCATAAGCGGGACAGGGTCGTACTACGAGCAGTACTTC
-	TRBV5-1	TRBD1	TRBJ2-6	CASSAGRQGALGANVLTF	TGCGCCAGCAGCGCAGGACGCCAGGGGGCCTTGGGGGCCAACGTCCTGACTTTC
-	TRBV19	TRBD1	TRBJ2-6	CASSIDLGDSGSGANVLTF	TGTGCCAGTAGTATAGATCTCGGGGACAGCGGCTCTGGGGCCAACGTCCTGACTTTC
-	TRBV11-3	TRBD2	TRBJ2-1	CASSLDSSGGMEQFF	TGTGCCAGCAGCTTAGATTCTAGCGGGGGGATGGAGCAGTTCTTC
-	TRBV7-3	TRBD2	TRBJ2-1	CASGLAPATNEQFF	TGTGCCAGCGGACTAGCGCCCGCCACCAATGAGCAGTTCTTC
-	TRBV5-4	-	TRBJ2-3	CASSFGSVNTQYF	TGTGCCAGCAGCTTCGGCAGCGTAAATACGCAGTATTTT
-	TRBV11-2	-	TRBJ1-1	CASTNKREIMNTEAFF	TGTGCCAGCACTAATAAGCGAGAGATTATGAACACTGAAGCTTTCTTT
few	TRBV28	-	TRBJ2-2	CASSFSGGQSGELFF	TGTGCCAGCAGTTTCTCTGGGGGCCAATCCGGGGAGCTGTTTTTT
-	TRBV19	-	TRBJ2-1	CASSILGYHALFF	TGTGCCAGTAGTATATTGGGCTATCACGCTCTGTTCTTC
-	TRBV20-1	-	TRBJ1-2	CSAGGNYGYTF	TGCAGTGCCGGCGGTAACTATGGCTACACCTTC
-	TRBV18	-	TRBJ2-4	CASSPPGLAKNIQYF	TGTGCCAGCTCACCACCGGGGCTAGCCAAAAACATTCAGTACTTC
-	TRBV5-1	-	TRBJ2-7	CASSYRHEQYF	TGCGCCAGCAGCTACAGGCACGAGCAGTACTTC
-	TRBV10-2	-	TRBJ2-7	CASSDRGYEQYF	TGCGCCAGCAGTGACAGGGGCTACGAGCAGTACTTC
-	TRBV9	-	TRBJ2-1	CASSVSRANEQFF	TGTGCCAGCAGCGTAAGCAGGGCCAATGAGCAGTTCTTC
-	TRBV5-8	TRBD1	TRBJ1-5	CASNPTGVELEPQHF	TGTGCCAGCAATCCAACAGGGGTGGAGTTGGAGCCCCAGCATTTT
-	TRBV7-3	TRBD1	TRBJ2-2	CASSWTGATGELFF	TGTGCCAGCAGCTGGACAGGGGCCACCGGGGAGCTGTTTTTT
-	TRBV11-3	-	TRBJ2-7	CASSGYSTYEQYF	TGTGCCAGCAGCGGGTACAGCACCTACGAGCAGTACTTC
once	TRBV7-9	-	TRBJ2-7	CASSSLSPRYSSYEQYF	TGTGCCAGCAGCTCCCTCTCCCCCAGGTACAGCTCCTACGAGCAGTACTTC
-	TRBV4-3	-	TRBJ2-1	CASSQDSLTLSLNEQFF	TGCGCCAGCAGCCAAGATTCCTTGACATTGTCCCTCAATGAGCAGTTCTTC
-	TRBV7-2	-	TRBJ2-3	CASSLVGSADTQYF	TGTGCCAGCAGCTTAGTTGGCTCCGCAGATACGCAGTATTTT
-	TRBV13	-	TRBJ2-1	CASSLGTRTYNEQFF	TGTGCCAGCAGCTTAGGGACTAGGACCTACAATGAGCAGTTCTTC
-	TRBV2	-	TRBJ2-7	CASKEDRPSYEQYF	TGTGCCAGCAAAGAGGACAGACCTTCCTACGAGCAGTACTTC
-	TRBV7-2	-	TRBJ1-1	CASSLDRNTEAFF	TGTGCCAGCAGCCTCGACAGGAACACTGAAGCTTTCTTT
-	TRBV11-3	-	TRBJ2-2	CASSLELQALYTGELFF	TGTGCCAGCAGCTTAGAATTGCAGGCCCTCTACACCGGGGAGCTGTTTTTT
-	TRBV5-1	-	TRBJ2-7	CASSSLGGRDEQYF	TGCGCCAGCAGCTCCTTAGGAGGCAGAGACGAGCAGTACTTC
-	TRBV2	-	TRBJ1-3	CASGQSSSGNTIYF	TGTGCCAGCGGACAGTCGAGCTCTGGAAACACCATATATTTT
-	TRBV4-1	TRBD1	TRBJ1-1	CASSRTQGGGTEAFF	TGCGCCAGCAGCCGGACACAGGGGGGTGGCACTGAAGCTTTCTTT
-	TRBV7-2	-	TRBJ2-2	CASSFSGNTGELFF	TGTGCCAGCAGCTTTTCGGGTAACACCGGGGAGCTGTTTTTT
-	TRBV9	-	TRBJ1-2	CASSVSFGASLSGYTF	TGTGCCAGCAGCGTATCGTTTGGGGCCTCACTATCTGGCTACACCTTC
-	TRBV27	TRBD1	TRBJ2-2	CASSPGTVTGELFF	TGTGCCAGCAGCCCCGGGACAGTAACCGGGGAGCTGTTTTTT
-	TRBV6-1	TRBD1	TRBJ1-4	CASGGQMNEKLFF	TGTGCCAGCGGGGGACAGATGAATGAAAAACTGTTTTTT
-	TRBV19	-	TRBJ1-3	CASSIALWRSQNSGNTIYF	TGTGCCAGTAGTATAGCCCTTTGGAGGAGTCAGAACTCTGGAAACACCATATATTTT
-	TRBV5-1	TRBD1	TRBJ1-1	CASSLLTGGTEAFF	TGCGCCAGCAGCCTGTTGACAGGGGGCACTGAAGCTTTCTTT
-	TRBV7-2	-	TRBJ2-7	CASSLAGRGYEQYF	TGTGCCAGCAGCTTAGCGGGAAGGGGATACGAGCAGTACTTC
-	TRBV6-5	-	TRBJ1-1	CASNPSWGGTEAFF	TGTGCCAGCAACCCCAGCTGGGGGGGGACTGAAGCTTTCTTT
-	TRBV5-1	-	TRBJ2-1	CASSLGGDWDNEQFF	TGCGCCAGCAGCTTGGGGGGGGATTGGGACAATGAGCAGTTCTTC
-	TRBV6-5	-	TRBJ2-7	CASSETGGTYEQYF	TGTGCCAGCAGTGAGACAGGTGGAACCTACGAGCAGTACTTC